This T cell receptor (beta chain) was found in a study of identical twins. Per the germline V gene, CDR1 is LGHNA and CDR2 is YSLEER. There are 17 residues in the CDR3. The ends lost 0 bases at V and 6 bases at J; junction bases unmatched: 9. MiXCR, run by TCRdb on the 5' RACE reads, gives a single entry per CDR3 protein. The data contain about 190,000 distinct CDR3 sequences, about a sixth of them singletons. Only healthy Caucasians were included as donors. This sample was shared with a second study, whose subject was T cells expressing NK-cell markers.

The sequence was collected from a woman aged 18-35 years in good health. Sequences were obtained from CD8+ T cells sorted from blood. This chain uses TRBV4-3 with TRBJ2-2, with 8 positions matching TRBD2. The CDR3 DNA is TGCGCCAGCAGCCAAGATGGGAGCGGGAGTCTGTCCGGGGAGCTGTTTTTT. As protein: CASSQDGSGSLSGELFF.